This TCR beta chain derives from a study of control samples from healthy donors and cancer patients. Sequenced by immunoSEQ multiplex PCR; TCRdb stores in-frame clones only, minus some. The sample has roughly 73,000 clones; roughly 84% are singletons. Germline-derived CDR1 and CDR2 are SGHRS and YFSETQ. The CDR3 has 13 amino acids. This TCR was recovered from a man over 45 in good health. The chain combines TRBV5-1 with TRBJ1-2; TRBD1 is a possible D gene (5 bases). The specimen sequenced was blood. Written as DNA, the CDR3 is TGCGCTACTCGTGGGGCGGGTGACTATGGCTACACCTTC. Translated, it gives CATRGAGDYGYTF. The entire variable domain, with the rest obtained from reference TRBV5-1 and TRBJ1-2, is as follows: KAGVTQTPRYLIKTRGQQVTLSCSPISGHRSVSWYQQTPGQGLQFLFEYFSETQRNKGNFPGRFSGRQFSNSRSEMNVSTLELGDSALYLCATRGAGDYGYTFGSGTRLTVV.